Presented here are 10 T cell receptor beta chains from one specimen sequenced in a study of cytomegalovirus exposure and HLA in healthy donors. PCR primers comprised 60 Vbeta and 13 Jbeta primers. Method: immunoSEQ multiplex PCR; TCRdb's copy keeps in-frame clones and lacks some. The sample lists around 130,000 clones; over 75% were seen once. The sequenced sample consisted of PBMCs. The receptors derive from a man aged 40-49 years in good health and CMV-seronegative.

The rearrangement uses TRBV4-3 and TRBJ2-3; D is possibly TRBD2 (5 bases). The CDR3 runs to 16 residues. CDR1 LGHNA and CDR2 YSLEER come from the germline V gene. V lost 0 bases and J lost 0, with 10 bases in between. CDR3 bases: TGCGCCAGCAGCCAAGATCGGACTGCTAGCACAGATACGCAGTATTTT. Translating gives CASSQDRTASTDTQYF.

The table lists this clone with a few counts. This chain links TRBV5-1 with TRBJ1-4; 7 bases line up with TRBD1. With V trimmed by 2 bases and J by 2 bases, 3 bases remained unmatched. Germline CDR1 and CDR2: SGHRS and YFSETQ. The CDR3 has 15 amino acids. CDR3 nucleotides: TGCGCCAGCAGCTTCACAGGGGTCACTAATGAAAAACTGTTTTTT. Protein product: CASSFTGVTNEKLFF.

The chain recombines TRBV12-5 with TRBJ1-5; 8 bases match TRBD1. The junction had 5 bases not matched to a gene; V was cut back by 1 base and J by 9 bases. CDR1 is LGHNT, CDR2 FRNRAP, per germline. The CDR3 is made up of 14 amino acids. The CDR3 bases are TGTGCTAGTGGTTTGGGGGACAGGCCAAGGCCCCAGCATTTT. Residues: CASGLGDRPRPQHF.

This chain connects TRBV27 to TRBJ1-2; 10 bases map to TRBD1. Germline V gives CDR1 MNHEY, CDR2 SMNVEV (reference sequence). V lost 5 bases and J lost 4; bases outside the gene matches: 7. The CDR3 runs 15 residues. CDR3 DNA: TGTGCCAGCAGTCGGGGGGGACAGGGGACCTATGGCTACACCTTC. It is translated as CASSRGGQGTYGYTF.

This clone has only one observation. The V gene is TRBV5-6, the J gene TRBJ1-1; D not certain. V was shortened by 2 bases and J by 1 base, with 6 bases between the two germline ends. Germline V gives CDR1 SGHDT, CDR2 YYEEEE. The CDR3 spans 13 residues. The CDR3 DNA sequence: TGTGCCAGCAGCTTACTTCGGAACACTGAAGCTTTCTTT. This gives the protein CASSLLRNTEAFF. The full variable domain, rest sourced from reference TRBV5-6 and TRBJ1-1, is DAGVTQSPTHLIKTRGQQVTLRCSPKSGHDTVSWYQQALGQGPQFIFQYYEEEERQRGNFPDRFSGHQFPNYSSELNVNALLLGDSALYLCASSLLRNTEAFFGQGTRLTVV.

The chain is built from TRBV27 and TRBJ2-1, with 9 positions matching TRBD2. J lost 4 bases, V lost 5 bases, and 24 bases had no gene match. The germline V gene encodes CDR1 MNHEY and CDR2 SMNVEV (reference sequence). This CDR3 is built from 21 residues. CDR3 amino acids: CASSLYGLAIPVVGSYNEQFF. DNA for the CDR3: TGTGCCAGCAGTCTCTATGGACTAGCGATACCCGTAGTTGGGAGTTACAATGAGCAGTTCTTC.

The rearrangement joins TRBV18 to TRBJ2-5; 9 bases agree with TRBD2. Germline assignment: CDR1 KGHSH and CDR2 LQKENI. V lost 4 bases to trimming and J lost 5 bases; unmatched junction nucleotides: 5. The CDR3 consists of 14 residues. The CDR3 nucleotides are TGTGCCAGCTCACGGCGGGGGGGTCAGGAGACCCAGTACTTC. Its protein is CASSRRGGQETQYF.

This clone was seen only once. The CDR3 spells CAWGTRSVSTDTQYF. Here the CDR3 DNA reads TGTGCCTGGGGGACTAGATCAGTGAGCACAGATACGCAGTATTTT. The V call is TRBV30, the J call TRBJ2-3, with TRBD2 identical over 8 bases. The ends lost 5 bases at V and 0 bases at J; junction bases unmatched: 7. CDR1 is GTSNPN, CDR2 SVGIG, per germline (reference sequence). The CDR3 sequence is 15 residues long.

J is TRBJ2-6 and V is TRBV28; TRBD1 agrees at 9 bases. The germline V gene encodes CDR1 MDHEN and CDR2 SYDVKM. This CDR3 has 17 amino acids. V shed 3 bases and J 0 bases; nucleotides not matched to a gene: 3. This CDR3 is CASSLGQGSSGANVLTF. DNA for the CDR3: TGTGCCAGCAGTTTGGGACAGGGCTCCTCTGGGGCCAACGTCCTGACTTTC.

This rearrangement joins TRBV19 to TRBJ2-6, with a weak D call TRBD2 (6 bases). Trimming took off 5 bases at V and 3 bases at J, with 20 bases between the two ends. CDR1 is LNHDA, CDR2 SQIVND, per germline (reference sequence). This CDR3 region has 18 residues. CDR3 residues: CASSLRVEGRGGANVLTF. CDR3 sequence (DNA): TGTGCCAGTAGTCTTAGGGTGGAGGGGCGCGGTGGGGCCAACGTCCTGACTTTC.